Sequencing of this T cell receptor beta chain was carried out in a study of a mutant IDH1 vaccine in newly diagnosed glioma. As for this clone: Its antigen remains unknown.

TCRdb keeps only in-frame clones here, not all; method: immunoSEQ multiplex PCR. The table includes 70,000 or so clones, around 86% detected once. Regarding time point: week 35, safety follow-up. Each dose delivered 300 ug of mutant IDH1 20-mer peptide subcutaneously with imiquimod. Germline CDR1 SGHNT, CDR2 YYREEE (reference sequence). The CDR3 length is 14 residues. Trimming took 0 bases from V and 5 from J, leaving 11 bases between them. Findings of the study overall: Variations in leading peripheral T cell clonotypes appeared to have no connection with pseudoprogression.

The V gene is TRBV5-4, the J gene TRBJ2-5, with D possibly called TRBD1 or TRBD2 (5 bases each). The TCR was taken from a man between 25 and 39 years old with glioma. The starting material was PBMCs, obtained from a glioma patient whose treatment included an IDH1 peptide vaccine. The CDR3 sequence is CASSLGGVKETQYF. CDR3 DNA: TGTGCCAGCAGCTTGGGAGGGGTGAAGGAGACCCAGTACTTC.